The next 19 T cell receptor beta chains were all read from a single sample in a study of CD8 T cells in Susac syndrome. RNA was extracted with the RNeasy kit, and a quantity of roughly 0.5 to 1 ug was reverse transcribed using random hexamers. TCRdb passed the immunoSEQ multiplex PCR reads through MiXCR, listing each CDR3 protein once. The sample has approximately 210,000 distinct CDR3 sequences, about 96% seen once. Sequencing used CD4+ T cells from PBMCs. The origin of the receptors is a human donor with multiple sclerosis.

The chain links TRBV20-1 to TRBJ2-2, with D possibly being TRBD1 or TRBD2 (5 bases each). This CDR3 has 14 residues. V lost 1 base and J lost 6, with 12 bases in between. Germline V CDR1 and CDR2: DFQATT, SNEGSKA (reference sequence). The CDR3 loop reads CSARVLQGPGELFF. Written as DNA, the CDR3 is TGCAGTGCTAGAGTCCTGCAGGGACCCGGGGAGCTGTTTTTT.

V usage is TRBV24-1 and J usage is TRBJ2-1; 9 positions agree with TRBD2. Trimming removed 3 bases from V and 15 bases from J; junction bases left unmatched: 8. The germline CDR1 and CDR2 sequences are KGHDR and SFDVKD. The CDR3 loop spans 13 amino acids. Here the CDR3 DNA reads TGTGCCACCAGTGATCAGCGGGGGGCAGCCCGGTTCTTC. Residues: CATSDQRGAARFF.

The chain couples TRBV9 to TRBJ1-6; no clear D gene. Germline-derived CDR1 and CDR2 are SGDLS and YYNGEE. The CDR3 is made up of 16 amino acids. V dropped 4 bases and J dropped 5 bases, with 16 bases sitting between them. This chain's CDR3 is CASSPQRAVHNSPLHF. The CDR3 DNA sequence: TGTGCCAGCAGCCCTCAACGGGCGGTACATAATTCACCCCTCCACTTT.

This clonotype was counted a single time. V is TRBV5-1 and J is TRBJ2-3; TRBD1 might be the D (5 bases). From germline, CDR1 is SGHRS and CDR2 YFSETQ. Trimming took off 1 base at V and 4 bases at J, with 13 bases between the two ends. The CDR3 contains 15 residues. The CDR3 bases are TGCGCCAGCAGCTTGTATGGGGCCGGCCCAGATACGCAGTATTTT. It is translated as CASSLYGAGPDTQYF. Together with reference TRBV5-1 and TRBJ2-3, the CDR3 gives the full variable domain: KAGVTQTPRYLIKTRGQQVTLSCSPISGHRSVSWYQQTPGQGLQFLFEYFSETQRNKGNFPGRFSGRQFSNSRSEMNVSTLELGDSALYLCASSLYGAGPDTQYFGPGTRLTVL.

The chain carries TRBV7-3 and TRBJ2-1, with TRBD1 identical over 7 bases. After removal of 5 bases from V and 0 bases from J, the junction contained 4 bases not matched to a gene. CDR1 and CDR2 from the germline V gene are SGHTA and FQGTGA. This CDR3 is built from 15 residues. The CDR3 region has the DNA TGTGCCAGCAGCCCAGGGGGAAACTCCTACAATGAGCAGTTCTTC. Protein product: CASSPGGNSYNEQFF.

This chain joins TRBV5-1 and TRBJ1-1; D not certain. V lost 2 bases, J lost 3 bases, and 14 bases lay in between. Looked up from germline, CDR1 is SGHRS and CDR2 is YFSETQ. The CDR3 covers 15 residues. The CDR3 nucleotides read TGCGCCAGCAGCTTAGGTACGGGAATGTACACTGAAGCTTTCTTT. Its translation: CASSLGTGMYTEAFF.

This chain uses TRBV3-1 with TRBJ2-1; 7 bases agree with TRBD2. V lost 1 base and J lost 4; bases outside the gene matches: 4. Germline V gene data show CDR1 as LGHDT and CDR2 as YNNKEL (reference sequence). The CDR3 consists of 15 residues. CDR3 amino acids: CASSQGLAIYNEQFF. In DNA form, the CDR3 reads TGTGCCAGCAGCCAAGGACTAGCAATATACAATGAGCAGTTCTTC.

The rearrangement uses TRBV20-1 and TRBJ2-7; D gene unclear. The CDR3 consists of 12 residues. Germline assignment: CDR1 DFQATT and CDR2 SNEGSKA (reference sequence). V lost 6 bases and J lost 1, with 10 bases in between. CDR3 loop: CSARQDSYEQYF. DNA for the CDR3: TGCAGTGCCAGGCAGGATTCCTACGAGCAGTACTTC.

The chain recombines TRBV29-1 with TRBJ1-1; D is undetermined. V shed 5 bases and J shed 6 bases, with 13 bases lying between them. Germline lookup yields CDR1 SQVTM and CDR2 ANQGSEA. The CDR3 is 12 residues long. CDR3 nucleotide sequence: TGCAGCGTTATGTGGGTGGGCGCTGAAGCTTTCTTT. Its translation is CSVMWVGAEAFF.

The gene calls are TRBV20-1 and TRBJ2-2, with D maybe TRBD1 (6 bases). The V end lost 5 bases, the J end lost 1 base, and 11 bases lay between the germline ends. Germline assignment: CDR1 DFQATT and CDR2 SNEGSKA (reference sequence). The CDR3 contains 14 residues. CDR3 protein: CSACDRRNTGELFF. The CDR3 DNA reads TGCAGTGCTTGTGACAGGAGGAACACCGGGGAGCTGTTTTTT.

The rearrangement links TRBV5-1 to TRBJ2-5; TRBD1 aligns across 8 bases. Germline CDR1 SGHRS, CDR2 YFSETQ. The trim removed 4 bases at V and 1 base at J, leaving 3 bases unmatched. The CDR3 extends over 14 amino acids. Written as DNA, the CDR3 is TGCGCCAGCAGCGGGGGGACAGGCCAAGAGACCCAGTACTTC. Translating gives CASSGGTGQETQYF.

J is TRBJ2-4 and V is TRBV9; D possibly matches TRBD1 or TRBD2 (6 bases each). V was trimmed by 0 bases and J by 3 bases, leaving 16 bases between them. The CDR3 covers 17 residues. Germline CDR1 reads SGDLS; CDR2 reads YYNGEE. The DNA of the CDR3 is TGTGCCAGCAGCGTAGATTTAGCGGAGGGGGTCAAAAACATTCAGTACTTC. Translated, it gives CASSVDLAEGVKNIQYF.

V and J are TRBV20-1 and TRBJ1-3; 8 nucleotides agree with TRBD1. The CDR3 length is 14 residues. Germline CDR1 is DFQATT and CDR2 is SNEGSKA (reference sequence). Losses at the gene ends were 3 bases for V and 0 bases for J; bases not matched to a gene: 1. CDR3 protein: CSARGQVSGNTIYF. CDR3 in DNA: TGCAGTGCTAGGGGACAGGTCTCTGGAAACACCATATATTTT.

The J gene is TRBJ2-7, the V gene TRBV3-1, with D unresolved. The ends were cut back, 5 bases at V and 2 bases at J, with 16 bases in the middle. The CDR3 runs 15 residues. Germline lookup yields CDR1 LGHDT and CDR2 YNNKEL (reference sequence). CDR3 DNA sequence: TGTGCCAGCAGCGAAGTGGTAGGTTTACCCTACGAGCAGTACTTC. Translation gives CASSEVVGLPYEQYF.

The chain is built from TRBV10-3 and TRBJ2-3, with 11 nucleotides matching TRBD2. V shed 6 bases and J 0 bases; nucleotides not matched to a gene: 2. Germline CDR1 is ENHRY and CDR2 is SYGVKD. There are 15 residues in the CDR3. DNA for the CDR3: TGTGCCATCAGCTCTAGCGGGGGGAGCACAGATACGCAGTATTTT. It is translated as CAISSSGGSTDTQYF.

Here the CDR3 reads CASGLVSDTQYF. The CDR3 nucleotides are TGTGCTAGTGGTCTAGTTTCAGATACGCAGTATTTT. This chain links TRBV12-5 with TRBJ2-3; D not certain. Germline V gene sequence: CDR1 LGHNT, CDR2 FRNRAP. V lost 5 bases and J lost 4, with 7 bases in between. This CDR3 is built from 12 residues.

The chain is built from TRBV29-1 and TRBJ2-7; 7 nucleotides agree with TRBD1. J lost 10 bases, V lost 4 bases, and 7 bases had no gene match. This CDR3 contains 11 residues. CDR1 is SQVTM and CDR2 is ANQGSEA in the germline V gene. CDR3 nucleotides: TGCAGCGTTGGCCGGGACAGTAATCAGTACTTC. It encodes CSVGRDSNQYF.

The chain employs TRBV2 and TRBJ1-1, with unresolved D. The CDR3 totals 14 residues. The germline CDR1 and CDR2 sequences are SNHLY and FYNNEI. The V and J ends lost 7 bases and 1 base respectively, with 13 bases between them. The CDR3 spells CASKLGNSNTEAFF. Written as DNA, the CDR3 is TGTGCCAGCAAGCTCGGGAACTCGAACACTGAAGCTTTCTTT. Complete variable domain (other parts from reference TRBV2 and TRBJ1-1): EPEVTQTPSHQVTQMGQEVILRCVPISNHLYFYWYRQILGQKVEFLVSFYNNEISEKSEIFDDQFSVERPDGSNFTLKIRSTKLEDSAMYFCASKLGNSNTEAFFGQGTRLTVV.

The chain has TRBV30 and TRBJ2-7; 9 positions match TRBD1. CDR1 is GTSNPN and CDR2 is SVGIG in the germline V gene (reference sequence). V shed 3 bases, J shed 2 bases, and the junction held 2 bases outside the gene matches. The CDR3 has 13 amino acids. Here the CDR3 DNA reads TGTGCCTGGAGGGGACAGGGAACCTACGAGCAGTACTTC. Its translation is CAWRGQGTYEQYF.